This T cell receptor beta chain was obtained from a study of post-analysis software for immune sequencing data. Points on this clonotype: Its target is not known.

Carried by the TCR beta cDNA libraries were unique molecular identifiers. TCRdb fed the PCR reads into MiXCR, producing one record per CDR3 protein. Found here are around 250,000 distinct CDR3 sequences, 30% to 45% of them singletons; the top ten hold around 4.8%. Germline V gene lookup returns CDR1 DFQATT and CDR2 SNEGSKA (reference sequence). This CDR3 is 15 amino acids long. V lost 1 base and J 3 bases, leaving 15 bases between the germline ends. Study results and limitations: About 5 TRBV segments, including TRBV5-6, TRBV5-1 and TRBV20-1, were more frequent in patients than controls.

Sequencing used blood. The source of this sequence is a girl under 18 with multiple sclerosis. The V gene is TRBV20-1, the J gene TRBJ2-5; D ambiguous. In DNA, the CDR3 is TGCAGTGCTAGAGGGACCGTCACGCTCAAAGAGACCCAGTACTTC. This encodes CSARGTVTLKETQYF.